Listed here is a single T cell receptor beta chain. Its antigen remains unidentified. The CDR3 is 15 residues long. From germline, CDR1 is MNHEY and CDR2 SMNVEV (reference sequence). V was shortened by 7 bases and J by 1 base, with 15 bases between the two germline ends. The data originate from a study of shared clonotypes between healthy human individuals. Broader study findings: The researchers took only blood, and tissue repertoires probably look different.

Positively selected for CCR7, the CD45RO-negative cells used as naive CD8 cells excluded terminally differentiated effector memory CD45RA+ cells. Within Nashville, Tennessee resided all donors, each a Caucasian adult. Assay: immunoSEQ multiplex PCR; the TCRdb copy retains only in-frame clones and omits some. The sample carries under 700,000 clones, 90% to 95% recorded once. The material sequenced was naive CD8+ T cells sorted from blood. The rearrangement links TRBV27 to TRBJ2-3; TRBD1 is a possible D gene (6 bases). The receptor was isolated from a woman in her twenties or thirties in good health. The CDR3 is CASTTGMQGTDTQYF. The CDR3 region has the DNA TGTGCCAGCACCACAGGGATGCAGGGCACAGATACGCAGTATTTT.